This TCR beta chain originates from a study of response to subunit inactivated influenza vaccine. TCRdb reprocessed the RT-PCR reads via MiXCR and lists one record per CDR3 protein. The sample lists approximately 730,000 distinct CDR3 sequences; approximately 14% were seen once. Details on this clonotype: Its antigen is not identified.

Looked up from germline, CDR1 is ENHRY and CDR2 is SYGVKD. The CDR3 has 15 amino acids. With V trimmed by 7 bases and J by 4 bases, 11 bases remained unmatched. Regarding the study as a whole: The study's authors posited that every seasonal influenza vaccination enlists few new T cells.

Source: PBMCs from blood, taken 14 days before vaccination. The clonotype was recovered from a man aged 50 to 60 who received an inactivated influenza vaccine. The J gene is TRBJ2-3, the V gene TRBV10-3; 7 bases agree with TRBD2. CDR3 coding DNA: TGTGCCATCAAGCCCCGGGAGGAGAGGGCAGATACGCAGTATTTT. This codes for CAIKPREERADTQYF.